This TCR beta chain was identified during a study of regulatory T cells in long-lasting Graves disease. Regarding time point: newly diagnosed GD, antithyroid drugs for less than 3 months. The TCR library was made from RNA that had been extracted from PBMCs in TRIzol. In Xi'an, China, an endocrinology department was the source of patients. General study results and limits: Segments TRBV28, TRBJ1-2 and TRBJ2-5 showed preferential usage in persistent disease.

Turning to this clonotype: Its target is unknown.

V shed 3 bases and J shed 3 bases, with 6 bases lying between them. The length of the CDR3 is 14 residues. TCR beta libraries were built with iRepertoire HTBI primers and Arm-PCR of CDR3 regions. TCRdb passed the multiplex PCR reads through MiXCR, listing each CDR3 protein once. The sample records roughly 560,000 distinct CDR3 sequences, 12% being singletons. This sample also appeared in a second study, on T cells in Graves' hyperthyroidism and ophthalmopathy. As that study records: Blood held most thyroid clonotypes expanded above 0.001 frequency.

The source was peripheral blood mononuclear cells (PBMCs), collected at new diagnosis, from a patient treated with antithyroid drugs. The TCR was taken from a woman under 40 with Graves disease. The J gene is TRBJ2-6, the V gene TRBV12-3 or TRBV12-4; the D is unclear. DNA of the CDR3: TGTGCCAGCAGTTTTTTTGGTGGGGCCAACGTCCTGACTTTC. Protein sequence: CASSFFGGANVLTF.